This T cell receptor (beta chain) was sequenced for a study of blood T cell repertoires in COVID-19. Original processing methods: Researchers report that nucleated cell counts were estimated from reference gene primer amplification. Profiling relied on immunoSEQ multiplex PCR, and the TCRdb table lists in-frame clones only, not all of them. That table furnishes V, J and clone size, whereas the DNA furnished D and trimming. The table shows some 200,000 clones, with 80% to 90% occurring only once. This CDR3 region has 14 residues. Germline CDR1 LNHDA, CDR2 SQIVND (reference sequence). The V and J ends lost 4 bases and 4 bases respectively, with 11 bases between them.

This clonotype originated in a woman younger than 35 in a cohort exposed to, infected with or recovered from COVID-19 (not recorded which). Sequences were obtained from PBMCs or T cells enriched from blood (not recorded which). V and J are TRBV19 and TRBJ1-3, with D possibly TRBD1 on 6 matching bases. Here the CDR3 reads CASSNRAAGNTIYF. CDR3 nucleotide sequence: TGTGCCAGTAGTAACAGGGCAGCCGGAAACACCATATATTTT.